The rows below give T cell receptor beta chains drawn from one sample of a study of CD8 T cells in ankylosing spondylitis. TCRdb analysed the 5' RACE reads with MiXCR anew, one entry per CDR3 protein. The sample records 120,000 or so distinct CDR3 sequences, approximately 15% being singletons. Sequencing was carried out using blood, either unsorted or a sorted T cell fraction (not recorded which). These receptors were collected from a female donor with ankylosing spondylitis or in good health (not recorded which). The CDR3 runs from the conserved cysteine through the conserved F or W. A D gene is named only where the DNA matches it firmly. Clone size, where shown, is once, few, many, or a class for clones that have expanded.

v_call	j_call	d_call	clone_size	cdr3_aa	cdr3_nt
TRBV6-1	TRBJ1-5	TRBD1	many	CASRDDRRGNRNQPQHF	TGTGCCAGCAGGGACGACCGCAGGGGGAATCGCAATCAGCCCCAGCATTTT
TRBV25-1	TRBJ2-7	TRBD2	few	CASSKWTSGGNEQYF	TGTGCCAGCAGTAAGTGGACTAGCGGAGGAAACGAGCAGTACTTC
TRBV10-3	TRBJ2-7	TRBD2	few	CAAIGAAGGQYF	TGTGCCGCCATCGGGGCAGCGGGAGGCCAGTACTTC
TRBV20-1	TRBJ2-7	NA	few	CSARGTLVEQYF	TGCAGTGCTAGGGGGACTTTGGTCGAGCAGTACTTC
TRBV28	TRBJ2-5	NA	few	CASSPSGVKTQYF	TGTGCCAGCAGCCCCTCAGGGGTTAAGACCCAGTACTTC
TRBV10-3	TRBJ2-3	NA	many	CAISDTDTQYF	TGTGCCATCAGCGACACAGATACGCAGTATTTT
TRBV5-5	TRBJ1-4	NA	few	CASSFTPTGGEKLFF	TGTGCCAGCAGCTTCACCCCGACGGGTGGGGAAAAACTGTTTTTT
TRBV3-1	TRBJ2-1	TRBD2	NA	CASSQGEGYEQFF	TGTGCCAGCAGCCAAGGGGAGGGCTATGAGCAGTTCTTC
TRBV7-2	TRBJ2-7	TRBD2	NA	CASSLVLLAGGPHEQYF	TGTGCCAGCAGCTTAGTCCTACTAGCGGGAGGGCCCCACGAGCAGTACTTC
TRBV18	TRBJ1-2	NA	few	CASSRPLGREPSAVGYTF	TGTGCCAGCTCACGACCCTTAGGCAGGGAACCAAGTGCCGTCGGCTACACCTTC
TRBV6-1	TRBJ2-1	TRBD2	many	CASSKTSGRTYNEQFF	TGTGCCAGCAGCAAGACTAGCGGGCGGACCTACAATGAGCAGTTCTTC
TRBV20-1	TRBJ1-3	NA	many	CSASGQTGNTIYF	TGCAGTGCTAGTGGGCAGACTGGAAACACCATATATTTT
TRBV20-1	TRBJ2-2	TRBD2	many	CSARVASGGLFTGELFF	TGCAGTGCTAGAGTCGCTAGCGGGGGGCTCTTTACCGGGGAGCTGTTTTTT
TRBV6-1	TRBJ1-1	TRBD1	many	CASSDLTGATEAFF	TGTGCCAGCAGTGACCTGACAGGGGCAACTGAAGCTTTCTTT
TRBV27	TRBJ2-3	NA	few	CASSLGSRTDTQYF	TGTGCCAGCAGTTTAGGTTCCCGCACAGATACGCAGTATTTT
TRBV5-1	TRBJ1-5	NA	NA	CASSPTGGDNQPQHF	TGCGCCAGCAGCCCGACCGGGGGGGACAATCAGCCCCAGCATTTT
TRBV12-3/TRBV12-4	TRBJ1-5	NA	many	CASRRTENQPQHF	TGTGCCAGCAGGCGGACAGAAAATCAGCCCCAGCATTTT
TRBV11-1	TRBJ2-1	TRBD2	few	CASSFALAGGNEQFF	TGTGCCAGCAGCTTTGCACTAGCGGGAGGGAATGAGCAGTTCTTC
TRBV20-1	TRBJ1-5	NA	many	CSAQYSNQPQHF	TGCAGTGCTCAATACAGCAATCAGCCCCAGCATTTT
TRBV6-1	TRBJ2-1	TRBD2	many	CASSVLSGRANFSYNEQFF	TGTGCCAGCAGTGTCCTTAGCGGGAGGGCCAATTTCTCCTACAATGAGCAGTTCTTC
TRBV18	TRBJ1-1	TRBD1	many	CASSYRTGLSTEAFF	TGTGCCAGCTCTTACAGGACAGGGCTTTCCACTGAAGCTTTCTTT
TRBV28	TRBJ1-2	NA	few	CASRLGLEGYTF	TGTGCCAGCAGGCTAGGGTTGGAGGGCTACACCTTC
TRBV12-3/TRBV12-4	TRBJ2-7	NA	many	CASSLRRGWSYEQYF	TGTGCCAGCAGTTTACGCAGGGGATGGTCCTACGAGCAGTACTTC
TRBV20-1	TRBJ2-1	NA	few	CSASRGNSGGNEQFF	TGCAGTGCTAGTAGGGGCAATTCGGGTGGCAATGAGCAGTTCTTC
TRBV12-3/TRBV12-4	TRBJ2-4	NA	NA	CASRGRENIQYF	TGTGCCAGCAGGGGTCGGGAAAACATTCAGTACTTC
TRBV11-2	TRBJ2-1	TRBD2	few	CASSLTRASGGARNEQFF	TGTGCCAGCAGCTTAACCAGGGCTAGCGGGGGGGCTCGCAATGAGCAGTTCTTC
TRBV29-1	TRBJ2-5	NA	many	CSVATGYQETQYF	TGCAGCGTAGCAACTGGGTATCAAGAGACCCAGTACTTC
TRBV10-2	TRBJ1-2	NA	many	CATTSGDYGYTF	TGCGCCACCACCTCAGGGGACTATGGCTACACCTTC
TRBV12-3/TRBV12-4	TRBJ1-5	TRBD1	NA	CASSDGTGNQPQHF	TGTGCCAGCAGCGACGGGACAGGGAATCAGCCCCAGCATTTT
TRBV29-1	TRBJ2-7	TRBD1	NA	CSVEDVQGAREQYF	TGCAGCGTTGAAGATGTACAGGGGGCGCGGGAGCAGTACTTC
TRBV20-1	TRBJ2-3	NA	few	CSARGREADTQYF	TGCAGTGCTAGGGGACGTGAAGCAGATACGCAGTATTTT
TRBV20-1	TRBJ2-1	TRBD2	NA	CSARARGGGAWEQFF	TGCAGTGCTCGCGCACGGGGCGGGGGGGCTTGGGAGCAGTTCTTC
TRBV3-1	TRBJ2-1	TRBD2	many	CASSQAPSGRGYNEQFF	TGTGCCAGCAGCCAAGCGCCTAGCGGGAGGGGTTACAATGAGCAGTTCTTC
TRBV9	TRBJ2-7	NA	many	CASSVAPALASEQYF	TGTGCCAGCAGCGTAGCTCCCGCGTTGGCTAGCGAGCAGTACTTC
TRBV5-1	TRBJ2-3	NA	NA	CASSFGGKSDTQYF	TGCGCCAGCAGCTTTGGGGGGAAATCAGATACGCAGTATTTT